The next 11 T cell receptor beta chains were all read from a single sample in a study of T cell changes during pregnancy in multiple sclerosis. Libraries were prepared by immunoSEQ multiplex PCR; TCRdb keeps only in-frame clonotypes and omits some of them. This table holds around 99,000 clones, 85% to 95% found once. Sequencing was performed on peripheral blood, taken in the third trimester of pregnancy. These TCRs come from a female donor in good health, enrolled as a control in a pregnancy study.

The chain employs TRBV5-4 and TRBJ1-1, with D unresolved. V was trimmed by 0 bases and J by 11 bases, leaving 20 bases between them. CDR3 length: 15 residues. Germline V gene lookup returns CDR1 SGHNT and CDR2 YYREEE (reference sequence). In DNA form, the CDR3 reads TGTGCCAGCAGCTTGGGGGCTTTTGAGGCGGGTAGGGCTTTCTTT. Protein: CASSLGAFEAGRAFF.

The chain couples TRBV19 to TRBJ1-3; 8 nucleotides line up with TRBD1. The CDR3 spans 14 residues. Germline V lookup: CDR1 LNHDA, CDR2 SQIVND (reference sequence). Trimming cost V 10 bases and J 0 bases; bases outside gene matches: 5. The CDR3 here is CATRQGASGNTIYF. The DNA of the CDR3 is TGTGCCACCCGCCAGGGGGCCTCTGGAAACACCATATATTTT.

A single count supports this clone. The chain recombines TRBV27 with TRBJ1-1, with TRBD1 matching 7 bases. This CDR3 contains 14 residues. The trim removed 4 bases at V and 5 bases at J, leaving 7 bases unmatched. Germline V gives CDR1 MNHEY, CDR2 SMNVEV (reference sequence). The CDR3 loop reads CASSSRQGTTEAFF. CDR3 in DNA: TGTGCCAGCAGTTCCCGACAGGGAACGACTGAAGCTTTCTTT.

The rearrangement uses TRBV30 and TRBJ2-1, with 10 bases aligning to TRBD2. This CDR3 has 13 amino acids. Germline V gives CDR1 GTSNPN, CDR2 SVGIG (reference sequence). V lost 8 bases and J lost 7; bases outside the gene matches: 8. DNA for the CDR3: TGTGCCGGAACTAGCGGGGTAGTAAATGAGCAGTTCTTC. Amino acid sequence: CAGTSGVVNEQFF.

V and J are TRBV4-1 and TRBJ2-1; the D is unclear. Trimming pared 0 bases from V and 8 bases from J, leaving 5 bases between. This CDR3 has 12 amino acids. CDR1 and CDR2 from the germline V gene are MGHRA and YSYEKL. The CDR3 DNA reads TGCGCCAGCAGCCAAGAGGCCTATGAGCAGTTCTTC. This gives the protein CASSQEAYEQFF.

The chain employs TRBV23-1 and TRBJ1-4; D not resolved. TRBV23-1 is noted as an ORF with a role that remains uncertain. The V and J ends lost 2 bases and 10 bases respectively, with 5 bases between them. This CDR3 spans 11 amino acids. DNA for the CDR3: TGCGCCAGCAGTCAAAATCTAAAACTGTTTTTT. Its protein is CASSQNLKLFF.

This rearrangement joins TRBV4-1 to TRBJ1-1, with D perhaps TRBD1 (5 bases). CDR1 is MGHRA, CDR2 YSYEKL, per germline. The CDR3 covers 14 residues. V lost 1 base to trimming and J lost 6 bases, with 12 bases between them. The CDR3 loop reads CASSQVRGLSEAFF. As DNA, the CDR3 is TGCGCCAGCAGCCAAGTAAGGGGCCTGTCTGAAGCTTTCTTT.

The chain uses TRBV18 and TRBJ2-3; weak D call: TRBD1 (5 bases). The CDR3 totals 15 residues. The germline gives CDR1 KGHSH, CDR2 LQKENI. V was cut by 6 bases and J by 0 bases, with 13 bases left in between. The CDR3 coding sequence is TGTGCCAGCTCGCTTGGCAGGGCGAGCACAGATACGCAGTATTTT. Translation: CASSLGRASTDTQYF.

The chain has TRBV7-2 and TRBJ2-5, with D tentatively TRBD2 (5 bases). The V end was cut by 6 bases, the J end by 3 bases, with 17 bases between. The CDR3 loop spans 15 amino acids. CDR1 and CDR2 (germline): SGHTA, FQGNSA. In nucleotides, the CDR3 is TGTGCCAGCAGTCGAGAGGGTGGCAGAAAAGAGACCCAGTACTTC. It yields the protein CASSREGGRKETQYF.

The chain carries TRBV5-5 and TRBJ1-6; D is undetermined. Germline V gene data show CDR1 as SGHKS and CDR2 as YYEKEE (reference sequence). The germline V and J ends were trimmed by 4 bases and 3 bases, with 8 bases remaining between them. The length of the CDR3 is 14 residues. CDR3 nucleotide sequence: TGTGCCAGCAGCGACGGGGACTATAATTCACCCCTCCACTTT. Amino acids: CASSDGDYNSPLHF.

The chain has TRBV15 and TRBJ1-1, with a weak D call TRBD1 (6 bases). Germline V gives CDR1 LNHNV, CDR2 YYDKDF (reference sequence). This CDR3 spans 15 amino acids. The V end lost 5 bases, the J end lost 6 bases, and 19 bases lay between the germline ends. The CDR3 spells CATSGGAGVESEAFF. CDR3 DNA: TGTGCCACCAGCGGGGGGGCGGGGGTAGAATCTGAAGCTTTCTTT.